What follows describes a single T cell receptor beta chain. Its antigen is unknown. This sample stems from a study of cytomegalovirus exposure and HLA in healthy donors. For the study at large: The approximately 110 validation repertoires were reported in a later analysis to have been generated on the same platform as the roughly 630 first-cohort repertoires. Study observations and caveats: Rare sequences made up most TCRs, while some public TCRs were found in many donors. The finding came from a later analysis; first-cohort TCR clusters tended to co-occur in the roughly 120 validation repertoires. In vitro checks showed that three CMV-associated chains really do target CMV antigens.

Using immunoSEQ multiplex PCR, the repertoire was profiled, and TCRdb retains in-frame clones only, with some absent. The sample records roughly 130,000 clones, about 88% being singletons. The CDR3 sequence is 14 residues long. V dropped 3 bases and J dropped 1 base, with 8 bases sitting between them. CDR1 is SGHVS and CDR2 is FQNEAQ in the germline V gene. The V gene is TRBV7-8, the J gene TRBJ2-3; D perhaps matches TRBD2 (6 bases). This receptor was taken from a woman younger than 30 in good health and CMV-seropositive. The sequenced sample consisted of PBMCs. The CDR3 DNA sequence: TGTGCCAGCAGCTTGGTAGCGGGCACAGATACGCAGTATTTT. Translation: CASSLVAGTDTQYF.